Listed below are T cell receptor beta chains from one sample, sequenced in a study of blood T cell repertoires in COVID-19. TCRdb's table, derived via immunoSEQ multiplex PCR, lists solely in-frame clones and lacks some. Among 230,000 or so clones listed, 75% to 90% were seen once. The sequenced sample was PBMCs or T cells enriched from blood (not recorded which). These receptors all come from a middle-aged woman with acute COVID-19. Each CDR3 is given with its conserved first and last residue. D genes are given only for firm matches. Size is omitted from some rows. Given values are once, few, many or a class for expanded clones.

TRBV6-2/TRBV6-3	14	.	TRBJ2-7	.	TGTGCCAGCAGTTCGGCGGGACAGACGCGCGAGCAGTACTTC	CASSSAGQTREQYF
TRBV6-6	15	TRBD2	TRBJ2-1	.	TGTGCCAGCATCCCAGGACGGGGGGGCTACAATGAGCAGTTCTTC	CASIPGRGGYNEQFF
TRBV2	15	.	TRBJ1-2	.	TGTGCCAGCACTACTAGGGAGACTGGACTCTATGGCTACACCTTC	CASTTRETGLYGYTF
TRBV28	17	.	TRBJ1-3	.	TGTGCCAGCAGTCCCCCGGGGGCGGGGGCTTCAGGAAACACCATATATTTT	CASSPPGAGASGNTIYF
TRBV2	14	.	TRBJ2-5	once	TGTGCCAGCAGTGGGTACAGGCGACAAGAGACCCAGTACTTC	CASSGYRRQETQYF
TRBV5-1	15	TRBD1	TRBJ1-1	.	TGCGCCAGCAGCCCGGGGACAGGGGGTTGGACTGAAGCTTTCTTT	CASSPGTGGWTEAFF
TRBV9	15	TRBD2	TRBJ2-3	.	TGTGCCAGCGGCCGAGGGGGACTAGCGGCAGATACGCAGTATTTT	CASGRGGLAADTQYF
TRBV7-3	15	.	TRBJ2-3	few	TGTGCCAGCAGCCCGACTAGGGCGGGCACAGATACGCAGTATTTT	CASSPTRAGTDTQYF
TRBV19	12	TRBD1	TRBJ2-1	.	TGTGCCAGTAGTACAGGGGGCAGTGAGCAGTTCTTC	CASSTGGSEQFF
TRBV21-1	17	.	TRBJ1-6	.	TGTGCCAGCAGCAAAGTCACGCGGGACAGGGAAACGTCACCCCTCCACTTT	CASSKVTRDRETSPLHF
TRBV4-2	15	.	TRBJ1-4	.	TGTGCCAGCAGCCAAGGAATAATGAGGGGGGAAAAACTGTTTTTT	CASSQGIMRGEKLFF
TRBV5-8	15	TRBD1	TRBJ1-1	.	TGTGCCAGCAGCTGGGGGACAGGGGAGAACACTGAAGCTTTCTTT	CASSWGTGENTEAFF
TRBV25-1	15	.	TRBJ1-4	.	TGTGCCAGCAGTGAATCGGGACAAGTAAATGAAAAACTGTTTTTT	CASSESGQVNEKLFF
TRBV28	12	.	TRBJ1-1	.	TGTGCCAGCAGTTTGTCCGGGACTGAAGCTTTCTTT	CASSLSGTEAFF
TRBV19	12	.	TRBJ1-5	.	TGTGCCACTGCGGGGAACAATCAGCCCCAGCATTTT	CATAGNNQPQHF
TRBV2	14	TRBD1	TRBJ1-1	.	TGTGCCAGCAGCCCCCTGACAGGGAATACTGAAGCTTTCTTT	CASSPLTGNTEAFF
TRBV30	13	.	TRBJ1-1	.	TGTGCCTGGAGTGAGGCAGGGCACACTGAAGCTTTCTTT	CAWSEAGHTEAFF
TRBV5-4	15	TRBD2	TRBJ2-1	.	TGTGCCAGCAGTCGCGGGGGGGCTTTTTTCGATGAGCAGTTCTTC	CASSRGGAFFDEQFF
TRBV19	16	.	TRBJ1-4	few	TGTGCCAGTACTTCAACAGGGTTTGCCCCATCGCCGAAACTGTTTTTT	CASTSTGFAPSPKLFF